These 15 T cell receptor beta chains originate from one sample sequenced in a study of T cells in Graves' hyperthyroidism and ophthalmopathy. Using RNA transcripts as the source, TCR beta CDR3 regions were amplified. The HTBI set primed first-round TCR CDR3 RT-PCR. TCRdb passed the multiplex PCR reads through MiXCR, listing each CDR3 protein once. The sample includes around 800,000 distinct CDR3 sequences, roughly 40% of them seen just once. Sequenced input: blood. These TCRs come from a man between 18 and 29 years old with Graves' hyperthyroidism.

The chain is built from TRBV7-8 and TRBJ2-7; 13 bases agree with TRBD2. This CDR3 region has 16 residues. V was pared by 5 bases and J by 5 bases, with 9 bases of the junction left unmatched. CDR1 SGHVS and CDR2 FQNEAQ come from the germline V gene. The CDR3 reads CASSPGLAGESHEQYF. DNA for the CDR3: TGTGCCAGCAGCCCCGGACTAGCGGGAGAGTCCCACGAGCAGTACTTC.

There are a few counts of this clonotype. This chain connects TRBV6-5 to TRBJ1-5; no reliable D call. Germline-derived CDR1 and CDR2 are MNHEY and SVGAGI. With 6 bases removed from V and 6 bases from J, the gap between germline ends came to 9 bases. The CDR3 length is 12 residues. The CDR3 protein is CASSKISQPQHF. CDR3 bases: TGTGCCAGCAGCAAGATCAGTCAGCCCCAGCATTTT.

This clonotype has more than one count but fewer than ten. The rearrangement links TRBV2 to TRBJ2-7; D is perhaps TRBD1 (7 bases). The CDR3 totals 12 residues. In germline, CDR1 is SNHLY, CDR2 FYNNEI. Trimming removed 7 bases from V and 5 bases from J, with 12 bases in between. The CDR3 loop is CASIGGGDEQYF. In DNA form, the CDR3 reads TGTGCCAGCATTGGAGGGGGCGACGAGCAGTACTTC. The complete variable domain, with remaining parts taken from reference TRBV2 and TRBJ2-7, reads EPEVTQTPSHQVTQMGQEVILRCVPISNHLYFYWYRQILGQKVEFLVSFYNNEISEKSEIFDDQFSVERPDGSNFTLKIRSTKLEDSAMYFCASIGGGDEQYFGPGTRLTVT.

About this clonotype itself: A much larger clone differs from this one at a single base, so this may be a read error. The CDR3 sequence is CSARGDASYEQCF. The CDR3 DNA reads as TGCAGTGCCAGAGGGGACGCCTCCTACGAGCAGTGCTTC. This rearrangement joins TRBV20-1 to TRBJ2-7; D possibly uses TRBD1 or TRBD2 (5 bases each). CDR3 length: 13 residues. Germline lookup yields CDR1 DFQATT and CDR2 SNEGSKA (reference sequence).

The J gene is TRBJ1-3, the V gene TRBV5-1; no firm D call. Trimming left V 7 bases short and J 0 bases short, with 14 bases between. The CDR3 sequence is 15 residues long. Germline V CDR1 and CDR2: SGHRS, YFSETQ. The CDR3 nucleotides read TGCGCCAGCTATAGGAGGTCCGCCTCTGGAAACACCATATATTTT. It is translated as CASYRRSASGNTIYF. The variable domain in full, completed from reference TRBV5-1 and TRBJ1-3, reads KAGVTQTPRYLIKTRGQQVTLSCSPISGHRSVSWYQQTPGQGLQFLFEYFSETQRNKGNFPGRFSGRQFSNSRSEMNVSTLELGDSALYLCASYRRSASGNTIYFGEGSWLTVV.

CDR3 nucleotide sequence: TGTGCCAGCTCCTCTGAGCATCCGGGACAGGTGAGGGTTACTGAAGCTTTCTTT. Its protein is CASSSEHPGQVRVTEAFF. The chain couples TRBV6-6 to TRBJ1-1; 8 positions match TRBD1. J lost 5 bases, V lost 8 bases, and 22 bases had no gene match. The CDR3 is 18 residues long. The germline CDR1 and CDR2 sequences are MNHNY and SVGAGI (reference sequence).

The V and J genes are TRBV7-9 and TRBJ1-4, with a possible D match to TRBD1 (5 bases). CDR1 and CDR2 (germline): SEHNR, FQNEAQ (reference sequence). The CDR3 has 16 amino acids. V was pared by 1 base and J by 0 bases, with 9 bases between. CDR3 coding DNA: TGTGCCAGCAGCTTAGTGGGGACCACAACTAATGAAAAACTGTTTTTT. Amino acids: CASSLVGTTTNEKLFF. The variable domain in full, completed from reference TRBV7-9 and TRBJ1-4, reads DTGVSQNPRHKITKRGQNVTFRCDPISEHNRLYWYRQTLGQGPEFLTYFQNEAQLEKSRLLSDRFSAERPKGSFSTLEIQRTEQGDSAMYLCASSLVGTTTNEKLFFGSGTQLSVL.

The chain carries TRBV14 and TRBJ2-7; 7 nucleotides agree with TRBD2. Germline V gene lookup returns CDR1 SGHDN and CDR2 FVKESK. The ends lost 2 bases at V and 0 bases at J; junction bases unmatched: 13. The CDR3 is 18 amino acids. The CDR3 DNA is TGTGCCAGCAGCCAATTCGGGCCGGGGGGACCCGCCTCCTACGAGCAGTACTTC. Residues: CASSQFGPGGPASYEQYF. Full variable domain (missing parts from reference TRBV14 and TRBJ2-7): EAGVTQFPSHSVIEKGQTVTLRCDPISGHDNLYWYRRVMGKEIKFLLHFVKESKQDESGMPNNRFLAERTGGTYSTLKVQPAELEDSGVYFCASSQFGPGGPASYEQYFGPGTRLTVT.

This clonotype was seen only a few times. The gene calls are TRBV4-1 and TRBJ1-5; D unclear. With 2 bases removed from V and 1 base from J, the gap between germline ends came to 12 bases. In germline, CDR1 is MGHRA, CDR2 YSYEKL. The CDR3 length is 16 residues. CDR3 nucleotides: TGCGCCAGCAGCCAACCTAGGGCAGGCAGCAATCAGCCCCAGCATTTT. As protein: CASSQPRAGSNQPQHF.

The chain is built from TRBV7-2 and TRBJ2-5, with 14 bases matching TRBD2. V trimming: 5 bases; J trimming: 4 bases; junction bases outside the gene matches: 6. The CDR3 is made up of 16 amino acids. The germline V gene encodes CDR1 SGHTA and CDR2 FQGNSA. CDR3 amino acids: CASSPVGTSGRETQYF. In nucleotides, the CDR3 is TGTGCCAGCAGCCCCGTGGGGACTAGCGGGAGAGAGACCCAGTACTTC.

This clonotype was picked up a small number of times. This chain joins TRBV7-9 and TRBJ2-6; weak D call: TRBD1 (6 bases). The V gene lost 8 bases and the J gene lost 0 bases, with 11 bases spanning the gap. CDR1 is SEHNR and CDR2 is FQNEAQ in the germline V gene (reference sequence). The CDR3 totals 15 residues. The CDR3 bases are TGTGCCAGCGATCTGGGGGCCTCTGGGGCCAACGTCCTGACTTTC. Amino acid sequence: CASDLGASGANVLTF.

Details on this clonotype: At one boundary the junction diverges from the germline segment, which might be a read error. This sequence joins TRBV7-8 and TRBJ2-7, with D tentatively TRBD2 (6 bases). The CDR3 totals 13 residues. Germline V gene lookup returns CDR1 SGHVS and CDR2 FQNEAQ. The CDR3 DNA follows: TGTACCAGCAGCTTAGGGAGGACATACGAGCAGTACTTC. Its protein product is CTSSLGRTYEQYF.

V and J are TRBV20-1 and TRBJ1-1, with D hard to call. V was clipped by 4 bases and J by 0 bases, with 12 bases between them. Germline V lookup: CDR1 DFQATT, CDR2 SNEGSKA (reference sequence). This CDR3 region has 14 residues. CDR3 residues: CSAKMAGLNTEAFF. The CDR3 nucleotides are TGCAGTGCTAAGATGGCGGGGTTGAACACTGAAGCTTTCTTT.

The gene calls are TRBV7-8 and TRBJ2-6; 7 bases line up with TRBD1. Germline V gives CDR1 SGHVS, CDR2 FQNEAQ. The ends lost 5 bases at V and 4 bases at J; junction bases unmatched: 5. This CDR3 is 15 amino acids long. CDR3 DNA sequence: TGTGCCAGCAGCCTTACAGGGGTCGGGGCCAACGTCCTGACTTTC. Its translation: CASSLTGVGANVLTF.

Only one count was recorded for this clonotype. The chain has TRBV20-1 and TRBJ2-5, with 7 nucleotides matching TRBD2. The CDR3 has 13 amino acids. The germline gives CDR1 DFQATT, CDR2 SNEGSKA (reference sequence). V was clipped by 6 bases and J by 2 bases; unmatched bases: 6. This CDR3 is CSAGGRGQETQYF. As DNA, the CDR3 is TGCAGTGCGGGCGGGCGGGGGCAAGAGACCCAGTACTTC.